This T cell receptor (beta chain) was recorded in a study of blood T cells in healthy people across ages. A sample-barcoded 5' primer and a J-beta primer mix were used in a second PCR of about 7 to 11 cycles. TCRdb ran MiXCR on the 5' RACE reads and lists one entry per CDR3 protein. This table holds some 1,000,000 distinct CDR3 sequences, approximately 26% found once. The sample holds a few counts of this clonotype. The CDR3 consists of 16 residues. Germline values: CDR1 DFQATT, CDR2 SNEGSKA (reference sequence). These data also formed part of another study, on T cells of mothers and their children.

The chain uses TRBV20-1 and TRBJ2-5; D is undetermined. The DNA matches TRBJ2-1 better at its end, which makes the J call doubtful. The material sequenced was blood. The sequence came from a girl aged 2-10 years in good health. The CDR3 here is CSARDLLGATYNEQFF. The DNA of the CDR3 is TGCAGTGCTAGAGATCTCCTGGGCGCTACCTACAATGAGCAGTTCTTC.